The 29 T cell receptor beta chains below come from one sample, sequenced in a study of cytomegalovirus exposure and HLA in healthy donors. The primer mix had 60 Vbeta and 13 Jbeta primers. Profiled with immunoSEQ multiplex PCR; TCRdb holds only in-frame clones, not every one. Of some 180,000 clones listed, approximately 12% are singletons. The specimen sequenced was PBMCs. The origin of the receptors is a middle-aged man in good health and CMV-seropositive.

This clone was seen only a few times. The J gene is TRBJ2-1, the V gene TRBV18, with a weak D call TRBD1 (5 bases). Germline-derived CDR1 and CDR2 are KGHSH and LQKENI. V was cut by 3 bases and J by 9 bases, with 12 bases left in between. There are 13 residues in the CDR3. CDR3 bases: TGTGCCAGCTCACCTAATCAGGGTAGTGAGCAGTTCTTC. Protein sequence: CASSPNQGSEQFF.

This clone was seen more than once but under ten times. The same CDR3 arises from other DNA sequences in this sample as well. The V and J genes are TRBV5-4 and TRBJ2-2; 7 bases align to TRBD2. V lost 0 bases to trimming and J lost 2 bases; unmatched junction nucleotides: 1. CDR1 is SGHNT, CDR2 YYREEE, per germline (reference sequence). The CDR3 sequence is 15 residues long. CDR3 sequence reads: CASSLGGLNTGELFF. CDR3 bases: TGTGCCAGCAGCTTGGGGGGACTAAACACCGGGGAGCTGTTTTTT.

The rearrangement joins TRBV7-2 to TRBJ2-5; D not certain. The CDR3 loop spans 13 amino acids. Per germline, CDR1 SGHTA and CDR2 FQGNSA. Trimming cost V 5 bases and J 5 bases, with 12 bases left between them. Written as DNA, the CDR3 is TGTGCCAGCAGCCCACCAAGAGGCGAGACCCAGTACTTC. Amino acid sequence: CASSPPRGETQYF. The whole variable domain, filled in from reference TRBV7-2 and TRBJ2-5, reads GAGVSQSPSNKVTEKGKDVELRCDPISGHTALYWYRQSLGQGLEFLIYFQGNSAPDKSGLPSDRFSAERTGGSVSTLTIQRTQQEDSAVYLCASSPPRGETQYFGPGTRLLVL.

The chain has TRBV27 and TRBJ2-2; the match to TRBD1 covers 7 bases. The CDR3 is made up of 14 amino acids. Germline-derived CDR1 and CDR2 are MNHEY and SMNVEV (reference sequence). After removal of 6 bases from V and 2 bases from J, the junction contained 3 bases not matched to a gene. CDR3 sequence: CASRRDSNTGELFF. The CDR3 DNA sequence: TGTGCCAGCAGGAGGGACAGTAACACCGGGGAGCTGTTTTTT.

This chain joins TRBV7-9 and TRBJ2-7; TRBD1 might be the D (5 bases). With 5 bases removed from V and 4 bases from J, the gap between germline ends came to 9 bases. Germline-derived CDR1 and CDR2 are SEHNR and FQNEAQ (reference sequence). The CDR3 has 12 residues. The CDR3 sequence is CASSRDRYEQYV. CDR3 DNA sequence: TGTGCCAGCAGCCGCGACAGATACGAGCAGTACGTC.

This clone showed up just a few times. V gene TRBV29-1 combines with J gene TRBJ2-5; 13 nucleotides match TRBD2. Trimming cost V 7 bases and J 4 bases; bases outside gene matches: 3. Germline V gives CDR1 SQVTM, CDR2 ANQGSEA. The CDR3 covers 13 residues. The CDR3 DNA reads TGCAGCGAACGACTAGCGGGGGGAGAGACCCAGTACTTC. Its protein product is CSERLAGGETQYF.

The V and J genes are TRBV6-6 and TRBJ1-5; a weak D match, TRBD1 (6 bases). V lost 0 bases and J lost 1, with 10 bases in between. CDR1 is MNHNY, CDR2 SVGAGI, per germline (reference sequence). CDR3 size: 16 residues. CDR3 DNA sequence: TGTGCCAGCAGTTACTCGGGGGCGCGAAGCAATCAGCCCCAGCATTTT. Translated: CASSYSGARSNQPQHF.

The chain couples TRBV27 to TRBJ1-1; 8 positions match TRBD1. The ends lost 3 bases at V and 5 bases at J; junction bases unmatched: 14. The CDR3 covers 17 residues. From germline, CDR1 is MNHEY and CDR2 SMNVEV (reference sequence). The CDR3 sequence is CASSLTGANVRGTEAFF. For the CDR3, the DNA is TGTGCCAGCAGTTTGACAGGGGCCAACGTTCGGGGGACTGAAGCTTTCTTT.

This clone was seen a few times. The gene calls are TRBV5-1 and TRBJ2-2; maybe TRBD2 (6 bases). The CDR3 totals 14 residues. Per germline, CDR1 SGHRS and CDR2 YFSETQ. The germline V and J ends were trimmed by 2 bases and 7 bases, with 12 bases remaining between them. The DNA for the CDR3 is TGCGCCAGCAGCTTACCGGGGGTGGACGGGGAGCTGTTTTTT. Translation gives CASSLPGVDGELFF.

This clone was found once. The rearrangement uses TRBV7-2 and TRBJ1-2; 7 nucleotides agree with TRBD1. This CDR3 has 14 residues. J was trimmed by 3 bases and V by 4 bases; bases with no gene match: 5. From germline, CDR1 is SGHTA and CDR2 FQGNSA. CDR3: CASSSWTGDYGYTF. The CDR3 bases are TGTGCCAGCAGCTCTTGGACAGGTGACTATGGCTACACCTTC.

This clone has more than one count but fewer than ten. The V gene is TRBV7-3, the J gene TRBJ1-1, with D perhaps matching TRBD1 (6 bases). This CDR3 contains 13 residues. The germline V and J ends were trimmed by 9 bases and 0 bases, with 11 bases remaining between them. CDR1 and CDR2 (germline): SGHTA, FQGTGA. The CDR3 here is CARLGQLNTEAFF. CDR3 DNA sequence: TGTGCCAGACTGGGACAACTGAACACTGAAGCTTTCTTT. Using reference TRBV7-3 and TRBJ1-1 for the parts outside the CDR3, the full variable domain is GAGVSQTPSNKVTEKGKYVELRCDPISGHTALYWYRQSLGQGPEFLIYFQGTGAADDSGLPNDRFFAVRPEGSVSTLKIQRTERGDSAVYLCARLGQLNTEAFFGQGTRLTVV.

This chain connects TRBV7-9 to TRBJ1-2; 9 bases map to TRBD1. The trim removed 0 bases at V and 8 bases at J, leaving 10 bases unmatched. Per the germline V gene, CDR1 is SEHNR and CDR2 is FQNEAQ (reference sequence). CDR3 length: 16 amino acids. CDR3 amino acids: CASSLAHPGQGDGYTF. The CDR3 coding sequence is TGTGCCAGCAGCTTAGCGCACCCGGGACAGGGCGACGGCTACACCTTC.

The rearrangement links TRBV7-9 to TRBJ2-1; TRBD1 matches at 7 bases. The V segment lost 3 bases and the J segment 6 bases; nucleotides outside the gene matches: 8. In germline, CDR1 is SEHNR, CDR2 FQNEAQ (reference sequence). The CDR3 spans 15 residues. In DNA, the CDR3 is TGTGCCAGCAGCTTGACCCGGGACAGAAGCAATGAGCAGTTCTTC. Encoded protein: CASSLTRDRSNEQFF.

This chain uses TRBV2 with TRBJ2-2; perhaps TRBD1 as D (6 bases). The V gene's germline CDR1 is SNHLY and CDR2 FYNNEI. This CDR3 has 15 amino acids. Trimming cost V 8 bases and J 4 bases, with 17 bases left between them. CDR3 residues: CASFEQGVVTGELFF. CDR3 sequence (DNA): TGTGCCAGCTTCGAACAGGGAGTTGTCACCGGGGAGCTGTTTTTT.

This clone was found a few times. V and J are TRBV27 and TRBJ1-1; possibly TRBD1 for D (5 bases). Trimming removed 11 bases from V and 1 base from J, with 20 bases in between. Germline V gives CDR1 MNHEY, CDR2 SMNVEV (reference sequence). The CDR3 sequence is 15 residues long. The CDR3 nucleotides are TGTGCCGGACACACTCACAGGTTGAGGAACACTGAAGCTTTCTTT. Residues: CAGHTHRLRNTEAFF.

The chain employs TRBV27 and TRBJ1-4, with D unresolved. Trimming stripped 6 bases from V and 4 bases from J, with 15 bases between. This CDR3 comprises 15 residues. Germline assignment: CDR1 MNHEY and CDR2 SMNVEV (reference sequence). CDR3 coding DNA: TGTGCCAGCAGGACGTCTTGGAGGGTTAATGAAAAACTGTTTTTT. Its protein is CASRTSWRVNEKLFF.

This clone showed up just a few times. For the CDR3, the DNA is TGTGCCAGCAGCGTAGTGAGCGGGATCACAGATACGCAGTATTTT. Protein: CASSVVSGITDTQYF. The chain uses TRBV9 and TRBJ2-3; 7 nucleotides agree with TRBD2. The CDR3 is 15 residues long. The ends lost 0 bases at V and 2 bases at J; junction bases unmatched: 3. Germline V gene sequence: CDR1 SGDLS, CDR2 YYNGEE.

J is TRBJ2-2 and V is TRBV4-3, with D maybe TRBD2 (5 bases). V lost 4 bases and J lost 1, with 7 bases in between. Germline lookup yields CDR1 LGHNA and CDR2 YSLEER. CDR3 size: 14 residues. The CDR3 nucleotides are TGCGCCAGCAGCCCTCGGGGGAACACCGGGGAGCTGTTTTTT. Its protein is CASSPRGNTGELFF.

This chain joins TRBV30 and TRBJ2-7, with D perhaps TRBD2 (5 bases). The CDR3 covers 12 residues. Trimming took 7 bases from V and 1 from J, leaving 11 bases between them. From germline, CDR1 is GTSNPN and CDR2 SVGIG (reference sequence). The CDR3 reads CASRTVSYEQYF. CDR3 DNA sequence: TGTGCCTCCCGGACTGTATCCTACGAGCAGTACTTC.

The J gene is TRBJ1-2, the V gene TRBV5-1; 8 bases are shared with TRBD1. Per germline, CDR1 SGHRS and CDR2 YFSETQ. V trimming: 3 bases; J trimming: 2 bases; junction bases outside the gene matches: 12. The CDR3 consists of 17 residues. DNA of the CDR3: TGCGCCAGCAGCTCACCGGACAGGGCTATCGGAAACTATGGCTACACCTTC. It specifies CASSSPDRAIGNYGYTF.

The chain recombines TRBV5-6 with TRBJ1-2, with D possibly matching TRBD1 (5 bases). Germline V gene sequence: CDR1 SGHDT, CDR2 YYEEEE. This CDR3 is built from 15 residues. V was cut by 2 bases and J by 3 bases, with 14 bases left in between. CDR3 nucleotides: TGTGCCAGCAGCTTATTGGGGGGAGGAGACTATGGCTACACCTTC. This translates into CASSLLGGGDYGYTF. Full variable domain (rest looked up from reference TRBV5-6 and TRBJ1-2): DAGVTQSPTHLIKTRGQQVTLRCSPKSGHDTVSWYQQALGQGPQFIFQYYEEEERQRGNFPDRFSGHQFPNYSSELNVNALLLGDSALYLCASSLLGGGDYGYTFGSGTRLTVV.

This clone was seen a handful of times. The rearrangement joins TRBV10-1 to TRBJ2-1; 7 bases fit TRBD1. CDR3 length: 13 amino acids. Germline CDR1 is WNHNN and CDR2 is SYGVQD (reference sequence). The J segment lost 13 bases and the V segment lost 4 bases, leaving 10 bases of the junction unmatched. The CDR3 sequence: CASSGGQLLHQFF. DNA for the CDR3: TGCGCCAGCAGTGGGGGACAGTTACTACACCAGTTCTTC.

This clone was detected only a few times. The V call is TRBV27, the J call TRBJ1-6; maybe TRBD1 (6 bases). This CDR3 has 14 amino acids. Germline V gene sequence: CDR1 MNHEY, CDR2 SMNVEV (reference sequence). The ends were cut back, 4 bases at V and 9 bases at J, with 13 bases in the middle. The CDR3 DNA reads as TGTGCCAGCAGTTCCAGAGACAGGCGTTCACCCCTCCACTTT. Residues: CASSSRDRRSPLHF.

The table lists this clone with a few counts. The V call is TRBV21-1, the J call TRBJ2-7; the D call in the table, TRBD2, was not verified against the DNA. TRBV21-1 is reported as a pseudogene. CDR3 size: 14 residues. CDR3 nucleotide sequence: TGTGCCAGCGGCCGAGAGGCACTGTCCTACGAGCAGTACGTC. Encoded protein: CASGREALSYEQYV.

This sequence joins TRBV12-5 and TRBJ2-5; tentatively, D is TRBD2 (6 bases). The germline V gene has CDR1 LGHNT and CDR2 FRNRAP. This CDR3 comprises 14 residues. Trimming left V 2 bases short and J 4 bases short, with 11 bases between. CDR3 amino acids: CASGLMGGAETQYF. In DNA form, the CDR3 reads TGTGCTAGTGGTTTGATGGGCGGGGCAGAGACCCAGTACTTC.

In its sample, this clone was seen a few times. The chain uses TRBV10-3 and TRBJ2-7; perhaps TRBD2 as D (6 bases). With 11 bases removed from V and 5 bases from J, the gap between germline ends came to 22 bases. Looked up from germline, CDR1 is ENHRY and CDR2 is SYGVKD. This CDR3 has 14 residues. CDR3 amino acids: CASRGRGIPDEQYF. The CDR3 DNA reads TGTGCCTCCCGGGGCCGGGGGATTCCGGACGAGCAGTACTTC.

This clone has only a few counts. The chain joins TRBV18 to TRBJ2-7, with 10 bases identical to TRBD1. Trimming at V came to 2 bases and at J to 2 bases, leaving 6 bases not matched to a gene. The germline V gene encodes CDR1 KGHSH and CDR2 LQKENI. The CDR3 covers 16 residues. CDR3 protein: CASSPAGQGVTYEQYV. The CDR3 coding sequence is TGTGCCAGCTCACCAGCCGGACAGGGGGTGACCTACGAGCAGTACGTC.

The chain combines TRBV5-4 with TRBJ2-5; D perhaps matches TRBD2 (7 bases). Trimming cost V 1 base and J 4 bases, with 17 bases left between them. The CDR3 has 16 residues. Germline assignment: CDR1 SGHNT and CDR2 YYREEE (reference sequence). CDR3 DNA: TGTGCCAGCAGCTTGAGGGGGAGCGGGGAGGGAGAGACCCAGTACTTC. This sequence encodes CASSLRGSGEGETQYF.

The chain carries TRBV5-6 and TRBJ2-5; D gene uncertain. The CDR3 sequence is 13 residues long. V shed 2 bases and J shed 7 bases, with 12 bases lying between them. Germline V gene lookup returns CDR1 SGHDT and CDR2 YYEEEE. The CDR3 loop is CASSFYGERTQYF. In nucleotides, the CDR3 is TGTGCCAGCAGCTTCTACGGTGAGAGGACCCAGTACTTC.